The sequence of this T cell receptor beta chain was determined in a study of blood T cell repertoires in COVID-19. Study details: Sample material is recorded as cDNA or gDNA derived from T cells, B-cell-depleted T cells, or PBMCs.

The CDR3 consists of 13 residues. Germline-derived CDR1 and CDR2 are SGHAT and FQNNGV. V was cut by 0 bases and J by 7 bases, with 6 bases left in between. This clone was counted only a few times. Sequenced by immunoSEQ multiplex PCR; TCRdb stores in-frame clones only, minus some. The table lists some 190,000 clones, about 88% of them singletons. This chain links TRBV11-2 with TRBJ2-2; D call uncertain. The sequencing input was peripheral blood. This clonotype originated in a woman aged 40 to 50 who had recovered from COVID-19. In DNA form, the CDR3 reads TGTGCCAGCAGCTTAGATCTCGGCGGGGAGCTGTTTTTT. Encoded protein: CASSLDLGGELFF.